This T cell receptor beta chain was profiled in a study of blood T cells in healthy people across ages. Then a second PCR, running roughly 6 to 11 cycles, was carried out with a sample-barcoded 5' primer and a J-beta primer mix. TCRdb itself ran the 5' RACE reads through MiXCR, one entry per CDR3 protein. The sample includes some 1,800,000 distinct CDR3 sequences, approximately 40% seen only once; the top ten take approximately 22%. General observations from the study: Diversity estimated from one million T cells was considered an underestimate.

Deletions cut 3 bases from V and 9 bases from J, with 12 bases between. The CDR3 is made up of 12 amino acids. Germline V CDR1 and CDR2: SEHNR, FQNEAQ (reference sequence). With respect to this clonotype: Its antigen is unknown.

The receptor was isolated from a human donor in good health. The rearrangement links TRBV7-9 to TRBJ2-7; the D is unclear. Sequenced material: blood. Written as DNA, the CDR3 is TGTGCCAGCAGCTTCTCTAATATGGTGCAGTACTTC. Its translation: CASSFSNMVQYF.